A selection of T cell receptor beta chains follows, all from one sample in a study of T cell changes during pregnancy in multiple sclerosis. Assay: immunoSEQ multiplex PCR; the TCRdb copy retains only in-frame clones and omits some. This table holds just over 60,000 clones, about 92% found once. The material was peripheral blood, obtained in the second trimester of pregnancy. These receptors all stem from a female donor in good health, enrolled as a control in a pregnancy study. CDR3s include the opening cysteine and the closing phenylalanine or tryptophan. A D gene is named only where the DNA matches it firmly. Expanded clones are given a class, and other clones once, few, many or no size at all.

d_call,j_call,v_call,clone_size,cdr3_length,cdr3_aa,cdr3_nt
TRBD1,TRBJ2-2,TRBV27,.,15,CASPTDRDMTGELFF,TGTGCCAGCCCGACGGACAGGGATATGACCGGGGAGCTGTTTTTT
TRBD2,TRBJ2-7,TRBV28,.,12,CASLSGSDEQYF,TGTGCCAGCCTTAGCGGGAGCGACGAGCAGTACTTC
TRBD2,TRBJ2-3,TRBV2,.,14,CASSEAGTRRTQYF,TGTGCCAGCAGTGAAGCGGGGACTAGGCGTACGCAGTATTTT
.,TRBJ2-4,TRBV7-9,.,16,CASSYPPGGTKNIQYF,TGTGCCAGCAGCTACCCGCCAGGGGGGACCAAAAACATTCAGTACTTC
.,TRBJ2-1,TRBV9,.,16,CASSVSSAMTYNEQFF,TGTGCCAGCAGCGTTTCTAGCGCAATGACCTACAATGAGCAGTTCTTC
.,TRBJ2-7,TRBV7-8,.,16,CASSLALGEVSREQYF,TGTGCCAGCAGCTTAGCGCTAGGGGAGGTTTCGCGGGAGCAGTACTTC
.,TRBJ1-5,TRBV27,.,12,CASRQGGQPQHF,TGTGCCAGCAGACAGGGCGGACAGCCCCAGCATTTT
TRBD2,TRBJ2-3,TRBV6-4,few,15,CASSDAAGGPATQYF,TGTGCCAGCAGTGACGCAGCGGGAGGGCCGGCTACGCAGTATTTT
TRBD1,TRBJ2-7,TRBV28,.,13,CASSPDRGYEQYF,TGTGCCAGCAGCCCGGACAGGGGCTACGAGCAGTACTTC
.,TRBJ2-1,TRBV20-1,.,11,CSSGLYNEQFF,TGCAGCTCCGGACTGTACAATGAGCAGTTCTTC
.,TRBJ1-1,TRBV2,once,15,CASSRDGGGNTEAFF,TGTGCCAGCAGTCGGGACGGCGGGGGGAACACTGAAGCTTTCTTT
TRBD2,TRBJ2-7,TRBV30,.,13,CAWVGTSGREQYF,TGTGCCTGGGTAGGGACTAGCGGTAGGGAGCAGTACTTC
TRBD2,TRBJ2-3,TRBV7-3,.,16,CASSPSGRSLTDTQYF,TGTGCCAGCAGCCCCAGCGGGAGGTCCCTCACAGATACGCAGTATTTT
.,TRBJ2-5,TRBV11-1,.,15,CASSSTPGREETQYF,TGTGCCAGCAGCTCCACCCCAGGCAGGGAAGAGACCCAGTACTTC
.,TRBJ2-7,TRBV7-2,.,15,CASSLVPLSTYEQYF,TGTGCCAGCAGCTTAGTCCCGCTTTCTACCTACGAGCAGTACTTC
TRBD1,TRBJ2-5,TRBV9,.,16,CASSVGGTGGMETQYF,TGTGCCAGCAGCGTAGGGGGGACAGGGGGGATGGAGACCCAGTACTTC
TRBD1,TRBJ2-3,TRBV6-1,.,17,CASSERTGGSSTDTQYF,TGTGCCAGCAGTGAAAGGACAGGGGGCTCTAGCACAGATACGCAGTATTTT
TRBD2,TRBJ2-7,TRBV6-6,once,15,CASNAPLAGGNEQYF,TGTGCCAGCAACGCTCCTCTAGCGGGGGGCAACGAGCAGTACTTC
.,TRBJ2-2,TRBV28,.,15,CASSLGGSRTGELFF,TGTGCCAGCAGTTTAGGCGGCTCCCGGACCGGGGAGCTGTTTTTT
.,TRBJ1-2,TRBV6-1,.,13,CASSSQPDRLYTF,TGTGCCAGCAGTAGCCAACCCGACAGGCTCTACACCTTC
.,TRBJ2-3,TRBV7-9,once,17,CASSGETSGTSTDTQYF,TGTGCCAGCAGCGGAGAGACCAGCGGGACAAGCACAGATACGCAGTATTTT
.,TRBJ1-4,TRBV6-4,.,13,CASSRELNEKLFF,TGTGCCAGCAGCCGGGAGCTAAATGAAAAACTGTTTTTT
TRBD1,TRBJ2-7,TRBV2,once,13,CASTGTGYYEQYF,TGTGCCAGCACCGGGACAGGTTACTACGAGCAGTACTTC
.,TRBJ2-7,TRBV2,.,13,CASVAQSSYEQYF,TGTGCCAGCGTCGCACAGAGCTCCTACGAGCAGTACTTC
TRBD1,TRBJ2-3,TRBV30,.,15,CAWSSSRGRTDTQYF,TGTGCCTGGAGTTCCTCCAGGGGGCGCACAGATACGCAGTATTTT
TRBD1,TRBJ2-7,TRBV5-1,.,14,CASSKGQGSYEQYF,TGCGCCAGCAGCAAAGGACAGGGTTCCTACGAGCAGTACTTC
TRBD1,TRBJ1-1,TRBV27,.,14,CASSLRTGRLTAFF,TGTGCCAGCAGTTTAAGGACAGGGCGGTTAACAGCTTTCTTT
.,TRBJ1-1,TRBV5-1,few,13,CASSFRGNTEAFF,TGCGCCAGCAGCTTCCGCGGGAACACTGAAGCTTTCTTT
TRBD1,TRBJ1-4,TRBV13,.,15,CASSDPGTDNEKLFF,TGTGCCAGCAGTGACCCGGGGACAGATAATGAAAAACTGTTTTTT
.,TRBJ2-5,TRBV6-6,few,14,CASSHQGGRETQYF,TGTGCCAGCAGTCATCAGGGTGGACGAGAGACCCAGTACTTC
.,TRBJ2-2,TRBV27,once,14,CASSFDRPTGELFF,TGTGCCAGCAGTTTTGACAGACCCACCGGGGAGCTGTTTTTT
TRBD1,TRBJ2-5,TRBV4-3,.,17,CASSQVDRGPKQETQYF,TGCGCCAGCAGCCAAGTGGACAGGGGGCCGAAACAAGAGACCCAGTACTTC
.,TRBJ2-3,TRBV7-3,once,14,CASSFRTSSDTQYF,TGTGCCAGCAGCTTTAGAACCTCTTCGGATACGCAGTATTTT
TRBD2,TRBJ2-7,TRBV7-9,.,16,CASSPVVAGVRYEQYF,TGTGCCAGCAGCCCCGTGGTAGCGGGAGTGAGATACGAGCAGTACTTC
TRBD1,TRBJ2-3,TRBV5-1,.,14,CASSLGTGGDTQYF,TGCGCCAGCAGCTTGGGGACAGGGGGAGATACGCAGTATTTT
.,TRBJ1-2,TRBV6-6,.,14,CASSYGGTSYGYTF,TGTGCCAGCAGTTATGGTGGGACATCATATGGCTACACCTTC
.,TRBJ2-7,TRBV29-1,.,10,CSVVSYEQYF,TGCAGCGTTGTATCCTACGAGCAGTACTTC
.,TRBJ2-7,TRBV7-9,.,14,CASSGGDTYYEQYF,TGTGCCAGCAGCGGGGGGGACACTTACTACGAGCAGTACTTC
.,TRBJ1-1,TRBV5-6,.,13,CASSLLGRTEAFF,TGTGCCAGCAGCTTGTTGGGGCGCACTGAAGCTTTCTTT
.,TRBJ2-1,TRBV1,once,17,CTSSQDSARGRYNEQFF,TGCACCAGCAGCCAAGATAGCGCTCGCGGGAGGTACAATGAGCAGTTCTTC
TRBD1,TRBJ1-6,TRBV14,once,16,CASSQDYRGRGSPLHF,TGTGCCAGCAGCCAAGATTATAGGGGGCGCGGTTCACCCCTCCACTTT
.,TRBJ1-5,TRBV27,.,20,CATPRYTTDKGSYSNQPQHF,TGTGCCACCCCTAGATATACAACCGATAAGGGGTCCTATAGCAATCAGCCCCAGCATTTT
TRBD1,TRBJ1-1,TRBV27,.,13,CATRGQGTTEAFF,TGTGCCACCCGGGGACAGGGGACCACTGAAGCTTTCTTT
.,TRBJ2-7,TRBV2,.,15,CASSEVGGADYEQYF,TGTGCCAGCAGTGAGGTAGGGGGGGCGGACTACGAGCAGTACTTC
TRBD1,TRBJ2-7,TRBV7-9,.,14,CASSRDRASYEQYF,TGTGCCAGCAGCCGGGACAGGGCCTCCTACGAGCAGTACTTC
.,TRBJ2-1,TRBV5-4,.,12,CASSLREDEQFF,TGTGCCAGCAGCTTGAGGGAGGATGAGCAGTTCTTC
.,TRBJ1-4,TRBV6-1,.,14,CASRNRGADEKLFF,TGTGCCAGCAGGAATCGGGGGGCGGATGAAAAACTGTTTTTT
.,TRBJ1-2,TRBV2,.,14,CASSDLGAHYGYTF,TGTGCCAGCAGTGATTTGGGGGCCCACTATGGCTACACCTTC